This T cell receptor beta chain originates from a study of PD-1 blockade in mismatch repair-deficient tumors. For the study at large: Patients had approximately 11 mismatch repair-deficient cancer types and were previously treated and progressing.

Concerning this clone itself: What it binds is not known.

Profiling relied on immunoSEQ multiplex PCR, and the TCRdb table lists in-frame clones only, not all of them. Among about 24,000 clones listed, about 83% were seen once. Whole-study results and caveats: Tumor-resident clones, often absent from pretreatment blood, expanded after pembrolizumab and then contracted.

In germline, CDR1 is MRHNA, CDR2 SNTAGT. The V segment lost 0 bases and the J segment 5 bases; nucleotides outside the gene matches: 1. This CDR3 region has 14 residues. The input for sequencing was peripheral blood, taken 12 weeks after starting pembrolizumab. The genes are TRBV6-4 and TRBJ2-1; 7 bases are a match to TRBD1. This receptor was obtained from an adult with mismatch repair-deficient cancer. The CDR3 nucleotides are TGTGCCAGCAGTGACTCAGGGGGCCACAATGAGCAGTTCTTC. It codes for CASSDSGGHNEQFF.